Listed below are T cell receptor beta chains from one sample, sequenced in a study of blood T cell repertoires in COVID-19. Method: immunoSEQ multiplex PCR; TCRdb's copy keeps in-frame clones and lacks some. The repertoire holds about 380,000 clones, with 88% as singletons. Specimen: PBMCs or T cells enriched from blood (not recorded which). The receptors were gathered from a woman younger than 30 who had recovered from COVID-19. The CDR3 runs from the conserved cysteine through the conserved F or W. Each record gives: clone size, CDR3 length, J gene, V gene, D gene, CDR3 protein, CDR3 DNA. A D gene is named only where the DNA matches it firmly. Rows give clone size only sometimes, using once, few, many, or a class for an expanded clone.

. 17 TRBJ1-4 TRBV24-1 . CATSVSHSGTSNEKLFF TGTGCCACCAGTGTTTCTCATTCCGGGACTTCTAATGAAAAACTGTTTTTT
. 13 TRBJ2-7 TRBV12-3/TRBV12-4 . CASSILGTYEQYF TGTGCCAGCAGTATACTCGGTACCTACGAGCAGTACTTC
. 14 TRBJ2-6 TRBV11-1 . CASRGGTGANVLTF TGTGCCAGCAGAGGGGGTACTGGGGCCAACGTCCTGACTTTC
once 16 TRBJ1-6 TRBV6-2/TRBV6-3 . CASSGSKEAYNSPLHF TGTGCCAGCAGTGGCTCGAAGGAGGCATATAATTCACCCCTCCACTTT
. 17 TRBJ1-5 TRBV19 TRBD1 CASTSLDRGLSNQPQHF TGTGCCAGTACCTCCCTAGACAGGGGGCTTAGCAATCAGCCCCAGCATTTT
. 16 TRBJ1-2 TRBV25-1 TRBD1 CASNPNPGQTNYGYTF TGTGCCAGCAACCCGAATCCGGGACAGACAAACTATGGCTACACCTTC
. 15 TRBJ1-2 TRBV11-2 TRBD1 CASSLDGQGAVGYTF TGTGCCAGCAGCTTAGACGGACAGGGGGCGGTTGGCTACACCTTC
. 15 TRBJ2-5 TRBV15 TRBD1 CATSRDTRGRETQYF TGTGCCACCAGCAGAGATACCAGGGGGCGAGAGACCCAGTACTTC
. 13 TRBJ1-5 TRBV24-1 . CATSGSVNQPQHF TGTGCCACCAGTGGCAGCGTTAATCAGCCCCAGCATTTT
. 18 TRBJ2-7 TRBV27 TRBD2 CASSFRASGGGTIGEQYF TGTGCCAGCAGTTTCAGGGCTAGCGGGGGGGGGACAATTGGAGAGCAGTACTTC
few 14 TRBJ1-1 TRBV6-5 . CASSRTELNTEAFF TGTGCCAGCAGCCGGACAGAATTGAACACTGAAGCTTTCTTT
once 15 TRBJ1-1 TRBV19 TRBD1 CASSMVQGANTEAFF TGTGCCAGTAGTATGGTTCAGGGGGCGAACACTGAAGCTTTCTTT
. 15 TRBJ1-2 TRBV6-5 . CASSYSTAGGWGYTF TGTGCCAGCAGTTACTCGACAGCCGGGGGATGGGGCTACACCTTC
. 18 TRBJ1-4 TRBV5-1 TRBD1 CASSLGQGAHTRNEKLFF TGCGCCAGCAGCTTGGGACAGGGGGCGCATACCCGTAATGAAAAACTGTTTTTT
. 14 TRBJ2-7 TRBV7-2 . CASSLKQGGDEQYF TGTGCCAGCAGCTTAAAGCAGGGTGGGGACGAGCAGTACTTC